A selection of T cell receptor beta chains follows, all from one sample in a study of blood T cell repertoires in COVID-19. Assay used: immunoSEQ multiplex PCR; TCRdb lists only in-frame clones, some missing. The table shows fewer than 250,000 clones, with over 80% occurring only once. The specimen sequenced was peripheral blood. The origin of the receptors is a human donor in a cohort sampled during active COVID-19. The CDR3 runs from the conserved cysteine through the conserved F or W. D genes are given only for firm matches.

v_call	d_call	j_call	cdr3_aa
TRBV4-1	TRBD2	TRBJ2-7	CASSQDNVAGYEQYF
TRBV2	TRBD2	TRBJ2-2	CASSGASGGTGELFF
TRBV5-1	NA	TRBJ2-7	CASSRPRGSEQYF
TRBV18	TRBD2	TRBJ2-3	CASSGSGSSFDTQYF
TRBV3-1/TRBV3-2	TRBD1	TRBJ2-7	CASSHLSSRGLYEQYF
TRBV7-6	TRBD2	TRBJ2-7	CASSLVAGVLSGEQYF
TRBV7-3	NA	TRBJ2-1	CASSGTVGEQFF
TRBV20-1	TRBD1	TRBJ1-5	CSASRDRGNQPQHF
TRBV5-6	NA	TRBJ2-5	CASSFERLQETQYF
TRBV28	TRBD1	TRBJ1-2	CASSLGTGRNSIGYTF
TRBV5-8	TRBD1	TRBJ2-3	CASSFGQGSDTQYF
TRBV6-5	NA	TRBJ2-7	CASSFTGPTYEQYF
TRBV7-8	NA	TRBJ2-1	CASSLKGGIEYNEQFF
TRBV19	NA	TRBJ2-5	CASSISPGQETQYF
TRBV6-6	NA	TRBJ2-7	CASSYQTGKAYEQYF
TRBV5-1	TRBD1	TRBJ2-5	CASSTGTGGSSETQYF
TRBV28	NA	TRBJ2-3	CASSSLGGDSTDTQYF
TRBV29-1	TRBD1	TRBJ2-5	CSVIKGAEGETQYF
TRBV7-3	NA	TRBJ2-5	CASSFGVGETQYF
TRBV27	TRBD1	TRBJ1-2	CASSSRQGAGGYTF
TRBV10-3	TRBD2	TRBJ2-2	CAIDRKGLAGGLNTGELFF
TRBV24-1	NA	TRBJ2-3	CATEGTRTDTQYF
TRBV4-2	NA	TRBJ2-5	CASSQVGGQETQYF
TRBV18	NA	TRBJ1-2	CASSPTGTDGFYGYTF
TRBV28	TRBD1	TRBJ2-7	CASQAVGQGGYEQYF
TRBV11-2	TRBD2	TRBJ2-5	CASSGLAGPRVQTQYF
TRBV7-9	NA	TRBJ1-1	CASSRDIGKPEAFF
TRBV12-3/TRBV12-4	NA	TRBJ1-2	CASSLEQSPGYTF
TRBV27	TRBD1	TRBJ2-7	CASSFGQGSSYEQYF
TRBV19	TRBD2	TRBJ2-2	CASSIFGAGEGTGELFF
TRBV27	TRBD1	TRBJ1-6	CASSPGGGLYSPLHF
TRBV27	NA	TRBJ2-4	CASSLSSFSKNIQYF
TRBV4-1	NA	TRBJ2-2	CASSPRELSRTGELFF
TRBV9	NA	TRBJ2-1	CASTPYVSSYNEQFF
TRBV6-2/TRBV6-3	TRBD1	TRBJ1-5	CASSYNGRQGRRQPQHF
TRBV6-5	TRBD1	TRBJ1-1	CASSSDRSTEAFF
TRBV11-3	NA	TRBJ2-1	CASSLEGNYNEQFF
TRBV29-1	TRBD2	TRBJ2-3	CSLGGTDTQYF
TRBV3-1/TRBV3-2	TRBD2	TRBJ2-7	CASSPTAGGGEQYF
TRBV27	NA	TRBJ2-3	CASSLNGLYTDTQYF
TRBV28	TRBD1	TRBJ1-2	CASSRGQGYGYTF
TRBV27	NA	TRBJ2-7	CASSLSVESYEQYF
TRBV14	TRBD2	TRBJ2-7	CASSQEVRTSEQYF
TRBV5-6	NA	TRBJ2-7	CASSLGTLYEQYF
TRBV7-9	NA	TRBJ2-7	CASSSDREWKRESLEQYF
TRBV5-8	NA	TRBJ1-5	CASSLGAEAYSNQPQHF
TRBV18	NA	TRBJ2-7	CASSPPGSPYEQYF
TRBV9	NA	TRBJ2-7	CASSVEGGLIYEQYF
TRBV9	NA	TRBJ2-2	CASSVDLGRVSGELFF
TRBV9	TRBD1	TRBJ2-1	CASSAAGTGLNEQFF
TRBV28	TRBD2	TRBJ2-5	CASSLEGGRVLQETQYF
TRBV11-2	TRBD1	TRBJ1-2	CASSPSDRRGYYGYTF
TRBV19	NA	TRBJ1-1	CASSTTGGIGEAFF
TRBV7-9	NA	TRBJ1-5	CASSLGAEQPQHF